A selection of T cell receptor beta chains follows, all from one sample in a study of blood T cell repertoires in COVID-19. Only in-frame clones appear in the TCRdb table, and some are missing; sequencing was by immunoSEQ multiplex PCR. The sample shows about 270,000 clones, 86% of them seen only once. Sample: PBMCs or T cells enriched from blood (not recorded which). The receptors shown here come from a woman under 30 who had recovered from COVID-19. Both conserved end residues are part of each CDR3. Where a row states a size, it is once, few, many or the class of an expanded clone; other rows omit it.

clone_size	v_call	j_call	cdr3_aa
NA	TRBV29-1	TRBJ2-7	CSVGREDGEQYF
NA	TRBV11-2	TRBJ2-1	CASSLLRGGRSEQFF
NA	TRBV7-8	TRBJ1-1	CASSLDARQGPNTEAFF
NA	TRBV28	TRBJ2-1	CASSRSGSSYNEQFF
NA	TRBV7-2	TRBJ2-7	CASSLASGGTYEQYF
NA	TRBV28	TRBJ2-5	CASSPLTGLETQYF
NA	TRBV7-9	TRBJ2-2	CASSPLAGGTGELFF
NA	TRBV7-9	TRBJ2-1	CASSSSSGGSYNEQFF
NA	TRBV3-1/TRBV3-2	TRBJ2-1	CASSQAILAGEPYNEQFF
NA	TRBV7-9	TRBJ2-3	CASNDRVTDTQYF
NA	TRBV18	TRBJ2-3	CASSPRWGPGTDTQYF
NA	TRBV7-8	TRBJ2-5	CASSLAVAGALQETQYF
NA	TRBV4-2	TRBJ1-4	CASSQVQGGEKLFF
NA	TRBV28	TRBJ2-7	CASTLGTVYEQYF
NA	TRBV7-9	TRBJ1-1	CASSLGGTPSEAFF
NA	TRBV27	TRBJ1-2	CASSPGQWAYGYTF
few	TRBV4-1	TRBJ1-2	CASSQHGTAQDGYTF
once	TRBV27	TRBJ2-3	CASSKGSAGVTDTQYF
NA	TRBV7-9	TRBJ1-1	CASSARQGENTEAFF
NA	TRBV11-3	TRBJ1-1	CASRLSPGTEAFF
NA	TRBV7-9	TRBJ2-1	CASSSTWGGRGDNEQFF
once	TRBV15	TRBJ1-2	CATSRWTQTNYGYTF
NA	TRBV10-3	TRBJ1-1	CATAGQGSFSTEAFF
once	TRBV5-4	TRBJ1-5	CASSLAGREDQPQHF